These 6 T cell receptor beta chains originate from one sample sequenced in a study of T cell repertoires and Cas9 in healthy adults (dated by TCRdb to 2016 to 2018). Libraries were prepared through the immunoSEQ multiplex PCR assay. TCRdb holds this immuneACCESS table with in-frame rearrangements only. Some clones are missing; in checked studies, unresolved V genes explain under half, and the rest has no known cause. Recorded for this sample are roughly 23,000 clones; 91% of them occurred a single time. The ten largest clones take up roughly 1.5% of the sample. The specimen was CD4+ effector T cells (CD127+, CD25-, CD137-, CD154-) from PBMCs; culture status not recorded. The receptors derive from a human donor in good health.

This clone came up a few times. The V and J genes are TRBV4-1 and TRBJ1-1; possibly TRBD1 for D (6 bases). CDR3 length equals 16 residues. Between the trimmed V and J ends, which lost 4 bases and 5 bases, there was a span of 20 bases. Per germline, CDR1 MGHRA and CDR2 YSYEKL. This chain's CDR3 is CASSPPGTGRRTEAFF. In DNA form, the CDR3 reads TGCGCCAGCAGCCCCCCAGGTACAGGGAGGAGGACTGAAGCTTTCTTT.

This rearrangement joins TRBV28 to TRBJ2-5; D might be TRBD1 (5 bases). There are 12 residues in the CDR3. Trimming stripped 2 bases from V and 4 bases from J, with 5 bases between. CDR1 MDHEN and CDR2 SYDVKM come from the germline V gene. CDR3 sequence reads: CASSLRGETQYF. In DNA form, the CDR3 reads TGTGCCAGCAGTTTAAGGGGAGAGACCCAGTACTTC.

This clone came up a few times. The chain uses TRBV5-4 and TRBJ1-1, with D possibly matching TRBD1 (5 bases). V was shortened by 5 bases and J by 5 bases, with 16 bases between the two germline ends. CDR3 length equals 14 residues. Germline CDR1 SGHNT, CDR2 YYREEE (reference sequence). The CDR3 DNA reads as TGTGCCAGCAGGGGGGGGTCTGGGGAGACTGAAGCTTTCTTT. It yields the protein CASRGGSGETEAFF.

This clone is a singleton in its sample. CDR3 bases: TGTGCCAGCAGCTTATCGGGACAAGCATCCTACGAGCAGTACTTC. This encodes CASSLSGQASYEQYF. The chain has TRBV7-6 and TRBJ2-7; TRBD1 is a possible D gene (6 bases). This CDR3 has 15 residues. The ends were cut back, 2 bases at V and 1 base at J, with 12 bases in the middle. Germline V lookup: CDR1 SGHVS, CDR2 FNYEAQ.

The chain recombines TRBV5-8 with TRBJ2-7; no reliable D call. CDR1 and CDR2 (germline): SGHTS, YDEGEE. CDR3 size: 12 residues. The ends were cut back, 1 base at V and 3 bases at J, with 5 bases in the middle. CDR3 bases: TGTGCCAGCAGCTTGCCCCTCTACGAGCAGTACTTC. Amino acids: CASSLPLYEQYF.

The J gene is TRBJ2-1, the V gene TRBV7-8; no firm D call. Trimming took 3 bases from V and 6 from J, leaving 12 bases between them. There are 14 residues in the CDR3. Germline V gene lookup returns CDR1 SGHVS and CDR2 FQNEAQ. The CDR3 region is CASSLTFSSNEQFF. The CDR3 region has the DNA TGTGCCAGCAGCTTGACGTTTAGCAGCAATGAGCAGTTCTTC.